These T cell receptor beta chains were read from a single sample in a study of cytomegalovirus exposure and HLA in healthy donors. TCRdb keeps only in-frame clones here, not all; method: immunoSEQ multiplex PCR. The sample holds over 150,000 clones, 80% seen once. Sequenced material: PBMCs. Receptor source: a man aged 30 to 45 in good health and CMV-seropositive. Each CDR3 is given with its conserved first and last residue. Each record gives: D gene, J gene, V gene, CDR3 protein. The D gene is left open where the match is weak.

D: .; J: TRBJ2-7; V: TRBV4-2; CDR3: CASSQEVGEGDYEQYF
D: .; J: .; V: TRBV28; CDR3: CASSPGGRIYEQYF
D: .; J: TRBJ2-5; V: TRBV5-1; CDR3: CASSLVGGARETQYF
D: .; J: TRBJ1-1; V: TRBV11-3; CDR3: CASSLQGPDTEAFF
D: TRBD1; J: TRBJ1-1; V: TRBV6-5; CDR3: CASSRQGGTEAFF
D: TRBD1; J: TRBJ1-2; V: TRBV29-1; CDR3: CSVDRGYTF
D: TRBD1; J: TRBJ1-2; V: TRBV30; CDR3: CAWSRWDSDYGYTF
D: TRBD1; J: TRBJ2-3; V: TRBV5-4; CDR3: CASSTGQGPDTQYF
D: .; J: TRBJ2-7; V: TRBV2; CDR3: CASSEDGRDYEQYF
D: TRBD2; J: TRBJ2-7; V: TRBV7-6; CDR3: CASSPGTSVSYEQYF
D: TRBD2; J: TRBJ2-2; V: TRBV7-8; CDR3: CASSPRAGANTGELFF